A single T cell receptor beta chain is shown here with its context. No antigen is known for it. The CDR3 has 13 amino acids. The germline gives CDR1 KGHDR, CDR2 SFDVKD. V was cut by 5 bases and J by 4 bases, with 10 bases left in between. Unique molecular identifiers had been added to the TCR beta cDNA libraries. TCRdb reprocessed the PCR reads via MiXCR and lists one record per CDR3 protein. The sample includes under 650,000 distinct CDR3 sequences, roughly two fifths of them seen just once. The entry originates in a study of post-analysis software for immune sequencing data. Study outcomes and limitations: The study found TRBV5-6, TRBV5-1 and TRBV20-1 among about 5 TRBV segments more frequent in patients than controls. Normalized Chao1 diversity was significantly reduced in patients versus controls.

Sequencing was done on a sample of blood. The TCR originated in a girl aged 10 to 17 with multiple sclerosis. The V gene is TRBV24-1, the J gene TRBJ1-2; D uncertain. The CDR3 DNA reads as TGTGCCACCAGTGCCCGAGACGGCTATGGCTACACCTTC. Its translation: CATSARDGYGYTF.